This is a list of T cell receptor beta chains from one sample in a study of T cell changes during pregnancy in multiple sclerosis. Measured with immunoSEQ multiplex PCR; TCRdb has only the in-frame clones, and not every one. This table has around 30,000 clones, approximately 88% appearing once. The sample was CD8+ T cells from peripheral blood mononuclear cells, taken in the first trimester of pregnancy. The receptors here all came from a female donor with multiple sclerosis, enrolled in a pregnancy study. Both conserved end residues are part of each CDR3. Not all rows give a size; the values are once, few, many and, for expanded clones, a class.

TRBJ1-2 | TRBV7-9 | - | CASSPLIANYGYTF
TRBJ2-1 | TRBV27 | - | CASSNSGSSYNEQFF
TRBJ2-1 | TRBV5-4 | - | CAGGLAGLSSYNEQFF
TRBJ1-2 | TRBV30 | - | CAWDQGIYYGYTF
TRBJ2-5 | TRBV9 | - | CASSWGASGGQETQYF
TRBJ1-1 | TRBV6-5 | - | CASRDRGLNTEAFF
TRBJ2-1 | TRBV4-3 | - | CASSASSGGYNEQFF
TRBJ1-5 | TRBV13 | once | CASSPQGDQPQHF
TRBJ2-5 | TRBV11-2 | - | CASSPYRGPLQETQYF
TRBJ2-7 | TRBV27 | - | CASSFAGLTYEQYF
TRBJ2-1 | TRBV6-5 | - | CASSYDPSGANEQFF
TRBJ2-1 | TRBV7-9 | - | CASSSTGQGFFSSYNEQFF
TRBJ1-5 | TRBV6-1 | - | CASRPGTGGGQPQHF
TRBJ2-3 | TRBV2 | once | CASSRDRVTDTQYF
TRBJ2-7 | TRBV6-5 | - | CASSGGQDRYEQYF
TRBJ2-7 | TRBV11-2 | once | CASTLVGGQDYEQYF
TRBJ2-1 | TRBV27 | - | CASRDRSSYNEQFF
TRBJ1-1 | TRBV10-3 | - | CAISESKPAGLTEAFF
TRBJ2-2 | TRBV4-3 | - | CASSQESQAAGEELFF
TRBJ1-1 | TRBV6-4 | - | CASSGTGGEAFF
TRBJ2-2 | TRBV6-5 | - | CASSLDRGYLGELFF
TRBJ1-2 | TRBV19 | - | CASTGGYYGYTF
TRBJ2-7 | TRBV6-5 | - | CASSWRTGDSYEQYF
TRBJ2-1 | TRBV28 | - | CASSLRAGYTPNNEQFF
TRBJ2-5 | TRBV4-2 | - | CASSQSEGGASETQYF
TRBJ2-7 | TRBV4-3 | - | CASSQDGFGGQYF
TRBJ2-1 | TRBV4-3 | - | CASSQAQGYNEQFF
TRBJ2-7 | TRBV7-8 | - | CASSPSGLADYEQYF
TRBJ1-3 | TRBV7-9 | - | CASSSGSHYSGNTIYF
TRBJ2-7 | TRBV9 | few | CASSVTGGRDEQYF
TRBJ1-1 | TRBV27 | - | CASRLGGAGGSEAFF
TRBJ2-5 | TRBV27 | once | CASMAAGAQETQYF
TRBJ2-7 | TRBV6-6 | - | CASSYTELRMRYEQYF
TRBJ2-1 | TRBV4-3 | - | CASSQGGSSYNEQFF
TRBJ2-5 | TRBV5-6 | - | CASSFQGETQYF
TRBJ2-3 | TRBV11-3 | - | CASSPGGGVADTQYF
TRBJ2-7 | TRBV27 | few | CASRGAGVLYEQYF
TRBJ2-3 | TRBV27 | - | CASSLLGGPDTQYF
TRBJ1-1 | TRBV10-3 | - | CAISPGTEAFF
TRBJ1-1 | TRBV27 | - | CASSTRGQGGNTEAFF
TRBJ1-4 | TRBV15 | - | CATSDRTNEKLFF
TRBJ1-5 | TRBV27 | - | CASSLGVSQPQHF
TRBJ1-6 | TRBV2 | medium-sized | CASSEWRLDSNSPLHF
TRBJ2-7 | TRBV27 | - | CASSLRGPTNEQYF
TRBJ2-7 | TRBV29-1 | - | CSVYLGTRSYEQYF
TRBJ1-5 | TRBV10-3 | - | CAISEGRNSNQPQHF
TRBJ2-1 | TRBV11-2 | once | CASRDSGGGSYNEQFF
TRBJ1-6 | TRBV28 | - | CASTTTGLGSPLHF
TRBJ2-7 | TRBV4-3 | once | CASSPGTSGSSSYEQYF
TRBJ2-5 | TRBV21-1 | once | CASSKRVAAPRGTQYF
TRBJ1-6 | TRBV7-9 | - | CASKNGTVYNSPLHF
TRBJ2-5 | TRBV6-6 | - | CASSPIGGQETQYF
TRBJ1-2 | TRBV4-1 | - | CASSQDRQGGLGYTF
TRBJ2-1 | TRBV15 | few | CATQDRQRVDEQFF